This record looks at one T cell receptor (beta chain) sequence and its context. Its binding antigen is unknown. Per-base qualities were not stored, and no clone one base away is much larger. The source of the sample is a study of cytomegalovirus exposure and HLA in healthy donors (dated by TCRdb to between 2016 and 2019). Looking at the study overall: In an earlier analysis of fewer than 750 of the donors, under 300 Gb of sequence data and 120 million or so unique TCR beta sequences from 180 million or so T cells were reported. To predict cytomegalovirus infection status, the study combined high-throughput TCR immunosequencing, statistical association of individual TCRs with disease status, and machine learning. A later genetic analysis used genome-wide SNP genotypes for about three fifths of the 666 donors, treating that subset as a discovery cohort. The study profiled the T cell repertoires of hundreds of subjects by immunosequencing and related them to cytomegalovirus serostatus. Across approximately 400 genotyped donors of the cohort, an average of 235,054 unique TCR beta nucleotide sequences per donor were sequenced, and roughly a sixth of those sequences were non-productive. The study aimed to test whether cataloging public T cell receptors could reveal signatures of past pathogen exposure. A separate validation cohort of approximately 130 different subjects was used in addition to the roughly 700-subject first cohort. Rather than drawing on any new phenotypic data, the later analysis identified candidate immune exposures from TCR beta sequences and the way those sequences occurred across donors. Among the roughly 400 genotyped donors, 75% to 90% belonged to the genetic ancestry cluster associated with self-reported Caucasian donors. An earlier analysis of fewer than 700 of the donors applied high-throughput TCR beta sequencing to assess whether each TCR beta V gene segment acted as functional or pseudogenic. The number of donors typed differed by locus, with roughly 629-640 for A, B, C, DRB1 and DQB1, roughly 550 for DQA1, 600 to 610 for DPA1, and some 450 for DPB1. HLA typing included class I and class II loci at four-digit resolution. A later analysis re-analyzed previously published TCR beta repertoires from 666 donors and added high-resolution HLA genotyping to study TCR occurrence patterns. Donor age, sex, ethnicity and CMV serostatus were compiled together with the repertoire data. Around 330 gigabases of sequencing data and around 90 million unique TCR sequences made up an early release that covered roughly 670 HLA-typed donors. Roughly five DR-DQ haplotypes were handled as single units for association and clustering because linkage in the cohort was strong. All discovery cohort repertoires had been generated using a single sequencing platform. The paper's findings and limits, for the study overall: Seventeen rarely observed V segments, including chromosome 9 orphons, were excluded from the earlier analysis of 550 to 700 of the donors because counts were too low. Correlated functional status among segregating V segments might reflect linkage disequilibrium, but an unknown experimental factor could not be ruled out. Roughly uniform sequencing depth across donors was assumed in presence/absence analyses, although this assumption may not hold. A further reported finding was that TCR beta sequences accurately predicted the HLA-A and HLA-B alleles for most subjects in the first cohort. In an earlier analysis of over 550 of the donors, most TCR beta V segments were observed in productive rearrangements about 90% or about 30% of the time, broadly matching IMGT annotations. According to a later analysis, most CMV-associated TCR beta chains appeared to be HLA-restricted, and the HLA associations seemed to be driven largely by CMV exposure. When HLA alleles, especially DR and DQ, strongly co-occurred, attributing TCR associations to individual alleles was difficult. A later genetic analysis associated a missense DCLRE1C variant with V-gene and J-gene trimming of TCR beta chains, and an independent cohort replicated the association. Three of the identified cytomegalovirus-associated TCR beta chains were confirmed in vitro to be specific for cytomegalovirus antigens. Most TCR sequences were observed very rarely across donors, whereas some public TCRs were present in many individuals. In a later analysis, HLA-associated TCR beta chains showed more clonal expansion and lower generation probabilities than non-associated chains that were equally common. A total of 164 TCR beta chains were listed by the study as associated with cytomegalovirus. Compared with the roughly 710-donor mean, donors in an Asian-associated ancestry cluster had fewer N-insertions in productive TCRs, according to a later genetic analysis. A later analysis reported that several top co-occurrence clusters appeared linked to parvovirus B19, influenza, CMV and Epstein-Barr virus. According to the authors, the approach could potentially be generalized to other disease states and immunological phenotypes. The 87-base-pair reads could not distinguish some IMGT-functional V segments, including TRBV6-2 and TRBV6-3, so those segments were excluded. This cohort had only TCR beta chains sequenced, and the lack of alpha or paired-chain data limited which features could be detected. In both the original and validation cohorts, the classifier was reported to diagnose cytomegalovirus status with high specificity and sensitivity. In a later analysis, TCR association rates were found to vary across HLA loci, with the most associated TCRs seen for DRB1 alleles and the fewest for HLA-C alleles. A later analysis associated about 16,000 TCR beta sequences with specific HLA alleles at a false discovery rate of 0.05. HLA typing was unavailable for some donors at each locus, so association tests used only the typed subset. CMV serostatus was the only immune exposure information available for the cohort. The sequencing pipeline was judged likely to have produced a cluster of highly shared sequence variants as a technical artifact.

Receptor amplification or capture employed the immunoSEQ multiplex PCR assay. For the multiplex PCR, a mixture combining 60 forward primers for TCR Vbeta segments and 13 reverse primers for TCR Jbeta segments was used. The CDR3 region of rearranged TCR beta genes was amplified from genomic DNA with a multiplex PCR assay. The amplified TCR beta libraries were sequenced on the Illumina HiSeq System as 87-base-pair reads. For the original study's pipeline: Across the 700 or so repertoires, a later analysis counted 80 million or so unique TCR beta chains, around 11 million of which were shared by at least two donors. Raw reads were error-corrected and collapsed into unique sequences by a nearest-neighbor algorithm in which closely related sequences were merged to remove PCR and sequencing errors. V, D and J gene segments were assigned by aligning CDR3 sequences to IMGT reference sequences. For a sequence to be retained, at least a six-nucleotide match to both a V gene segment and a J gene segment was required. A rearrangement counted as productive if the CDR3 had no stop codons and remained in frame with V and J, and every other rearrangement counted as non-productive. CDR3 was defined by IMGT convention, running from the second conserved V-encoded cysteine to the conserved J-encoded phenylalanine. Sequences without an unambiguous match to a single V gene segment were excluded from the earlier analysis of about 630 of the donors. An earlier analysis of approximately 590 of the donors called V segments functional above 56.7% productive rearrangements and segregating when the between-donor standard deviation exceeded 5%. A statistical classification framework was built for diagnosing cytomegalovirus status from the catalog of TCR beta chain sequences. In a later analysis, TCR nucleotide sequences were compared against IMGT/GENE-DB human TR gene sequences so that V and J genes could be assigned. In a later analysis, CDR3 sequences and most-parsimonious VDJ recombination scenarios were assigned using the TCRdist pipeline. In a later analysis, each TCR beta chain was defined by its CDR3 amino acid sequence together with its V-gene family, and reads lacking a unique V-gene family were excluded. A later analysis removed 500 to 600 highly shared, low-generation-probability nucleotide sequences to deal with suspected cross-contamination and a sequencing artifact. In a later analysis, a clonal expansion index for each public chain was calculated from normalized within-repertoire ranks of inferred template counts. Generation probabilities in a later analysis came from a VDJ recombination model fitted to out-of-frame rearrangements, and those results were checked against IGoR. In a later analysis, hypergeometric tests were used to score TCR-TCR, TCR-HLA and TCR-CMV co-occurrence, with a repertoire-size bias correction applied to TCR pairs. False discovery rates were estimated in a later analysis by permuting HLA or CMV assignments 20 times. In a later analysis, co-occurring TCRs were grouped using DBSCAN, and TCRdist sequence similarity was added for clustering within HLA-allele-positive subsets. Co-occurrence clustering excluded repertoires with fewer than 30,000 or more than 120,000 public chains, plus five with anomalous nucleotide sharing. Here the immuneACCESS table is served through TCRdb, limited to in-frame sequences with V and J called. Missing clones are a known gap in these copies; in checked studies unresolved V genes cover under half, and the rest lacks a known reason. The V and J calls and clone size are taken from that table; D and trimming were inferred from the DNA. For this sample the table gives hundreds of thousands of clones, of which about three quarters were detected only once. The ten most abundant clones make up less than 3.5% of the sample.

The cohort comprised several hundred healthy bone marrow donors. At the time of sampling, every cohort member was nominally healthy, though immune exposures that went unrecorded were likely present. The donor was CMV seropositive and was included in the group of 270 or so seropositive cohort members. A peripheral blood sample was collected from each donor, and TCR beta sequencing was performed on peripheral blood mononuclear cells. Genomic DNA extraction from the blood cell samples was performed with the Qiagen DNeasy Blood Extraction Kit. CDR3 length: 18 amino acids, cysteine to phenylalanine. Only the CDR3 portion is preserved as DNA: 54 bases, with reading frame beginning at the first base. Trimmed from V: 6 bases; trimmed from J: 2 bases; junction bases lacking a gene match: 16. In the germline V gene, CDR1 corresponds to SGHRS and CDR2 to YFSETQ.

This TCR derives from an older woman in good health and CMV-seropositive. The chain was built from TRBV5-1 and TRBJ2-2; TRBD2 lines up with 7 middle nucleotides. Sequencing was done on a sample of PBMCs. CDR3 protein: CASKPLFFAGANTGELFF. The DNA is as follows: TGCGCCAGCAAACCCCTCTTTTTTGCGGGAGCAAACACCGGGGAGCTGTTTTTT.